The clone carrying this T cell receptor beta chain occurred once. V lost 0 bases, J lost 1 base, and 9 bases lay in between. The CDR3 contains 15 residues. The germline V gene encodes CDR1 SGHDN and CDR2 FVKESK. This entry comes from a study of blood T cell repertoires in COVID-19. Here immunoSEQ multiplex PCR was the method, and the copy in TCRdb shows in-frame clones only, minus some. The sample has about 410,000 clones; around 91% are singletons. The receptor was isolated from a woman aged 35 to 49 with COVID-19, enrolled during active disease. The chain joins TRBV14 to TRBJ1-1; D is uncertain. Sequenced material: peripheral blood. CDR3 loop: CASSQDEGWNTEAFF. CDR3 coding DNA: TGTGCCAGCAGCCAAGATGAGGGATGGAACACTGAAGCTTTCTTT. The full variable domain, rest sourced from reference TRBV14 and TRBJ1-1, is EAGVTQFPSHSVIEKGQTVTLRCDPISGHDNLYWYRRVMGKEIKFLLHFVKESKQDESGMPNNRFLAERTGGTYSTLKVQPAELEDSGVYFCASSQDEGWNTEAFFGQGTRLTVV.